Each of the 3 T cell receptor beta chains below was sequenced from the same sample in a study of blood T cell repertoires in COVID-19. Repertoires were generated with immunoSEQ multiplex PCR, while TCRdb's copy carries only in-frame clones and drops some. The profile shows 150,000 to 200,000 clones, more than 85% of them singletons. The source material was peripheral blood. The receptors derive from a man in his sixties or seventies with active or convalescent COVID-19.

The gene calls are TRBV6-6 and TRBJ2-2; a possible D gene is TRBD2 (7 bases). Deletions cut 5 bases from V and 3 bases from J, with 28 bases between. Germline V gene data show CDR1 as MNHNY and CDR2 as SVGAGI (reference sequence). The length of the CDR3 is 20 residues. The CDR3 DNA follows: TGTGCCAGCAGTCCTGCCCGACAGGCCCCGCGGGGGTCAGACACCGGGGAGCTGTTTTTT. Its translation: CASSPARQAPRGSDTGELFF.

The chain combines TRBV5-1 with TRBJ2-2; TRBD1 matches at 8 bases. The CDR3 is made up of 13 amino acids. The germline V gene has CDR1 SGHRS and CDR2 YFSETQ. Trimming removed 7 bases from V and 4 bases from J; junction bases left unmatched: 3. CDR3 sequence (DNA): TGCGCCAGCGGTCAGGGGGCCACCGGGGAGCTGTTTTTT. Its translation is CASGQGATGELFF.

The chain recombines TRBV15 with TRBJ1-5; no definite D call. Germline V lookup: CDR1 LNHNV, CDR2 YYDKDF (reference sequence). V dropped 0 bases and J dropped 5 bases, with 5 bases sitting between them. The CDR3 covers 13 residues. The CDR3 sequence: CATSRDPDQPQHF. The CDR3 DNA follows: TGTGCCACCAGCAGAGATCCAGATCAGCCCCAGCATTTT.